These 26 T cell receptor beta chains were all obtained from the same sample, sequenced in a study of cytomegalovirus exposure and HLA in healthy donors. It was with 60 Vbeta and 13 Jbeta primers that the PCR ran. Profiling relied on immunoSEQ multiplex PCR, and the TCRdb table lists in-frame clones only, not all of them. This table holds 110,000 or so clones, roughly 77% found once. Sequencing used PBMCs. The source of these receptors is a man aged 35 to 55 in good health and CMV-seronegative.

V and J are TRBV4-1 and TRBJ1-2; D is possibly TRBD1 (5 bases). CDR3 size: 14 residues. Trimming stripped 4 bases from V and 7 bases from J, with 16 bases between. The germline V gene encodes CDR1 MGHRA and CDR2 YSYEKL. The CDR3 sequence: CASSLSTGGPGYTF. Here the CDR3 DNA reads TGCGCCAGCAGCCTCTCAACAGGTGGCCCTGGCTACACCTTC.

The chain carries TRBV6-4 and TRBJ2-1; TRBD2 aligns across 9 bases. CDR1 is MRHNA and CDR2 is SNTAGT in the germline V gene. Trimming at V came to 10 bases and at J to 8 bases, leaving 12 bases not matched to a gene. The CDR3 extends over 14 amino acids. Written as DNA, the CDR3 is TGTGCCACCTCCGCGGGAGGGCTTCGAGATGAGCAGTTCTTC. This codes for CATSAGGLRDEQFF.

The rearrangement joins TRBV15 to TRBJ2-3; 9 nucleotides line up with TRBD2. V shed 5 bases, J shed 4 bases, and the junction held 10 bases outside the gene matches. The CDR3 covers 16 residues. Germline CDR1 LNHNV, CDR2 YYDKDF (reference sequence). The CDR3 DNA follows: TGTGCCACCAGCCGGGCGGGAGGGGGATTTCCAGATACGCAGTATTTT. The encoded protein is CATSRAGGGFPDTQYF. The variable domain in full, with the rest retrieved from reference TRBV15 and TRBJ2-3, is DAMVIQNPRYQVTQFGKPVTLSCSQTLNHNVMYWYQQKSSQAPKLLFHYYDKDFNNEADTPDNFQSRRPNTSFCFLDIRSPGLGDTAMYLCATSRAGGGFPDTQYFGPGTRLTVL.

The CDR3 bases are TGTGCCAGCAGTTACTCTGGACTAGCGGGAGAGACTGAGCAGTTCTTC. It encodes CASSYSGLAGETEQFF. The genes are TRBV6-5 and TRBJ2-1, with 13 positions matching TRBD2. Germline V CDR1 and CDR2: MNHEY, SVGAGI. V shed 0 bases and J 9 bases; nucleotides not matched to a gene: 5. This CDR3 contains 16 residues.

This clone was picked up one time. The rearrangement uses TRBV7-9 and TRBJ1-5; D might be TRBD1 (5 bases). Germline V CDR1 and CDR2: SEHNR, FQNEAQ (reference sequence). CDR3 length: 15 residues. V dropped 8 bases and J dropped 4 bases, with 18 bases sitting between them. CDR3 coding DNA: TGTGCCAGCCGGGCGGGGGGAAATGTTAATCAGCCCCAGCATTTT. It specifies CASRAGGNVNQPQHF.

The chain couples TRBV27 to TRBJ1-1, with 8 bases that match TRBD1. Germline V gene data show CDR1 as MNHEY and CDR2 as SMNVEV (reference sequence). The CDR3 spans 16 residues. The V segment lost 3 bases and the J segment 5 bases; nucleotides outside the gene matches: 11. The CDR3 is CASSFRRDRLKTEAFF. The CDR3, as DNA: TGTGCCAGCAGTTTCCGCCGGGACAGGTTAAAAACTGAAGCTTTCTTT.

The CDR3 nucleotides read TGTGCCAGCAGCTTGGAATACAACAATGAGCAGTTCTTC. Translating gives CASSLEYNNEQFF. J is TRBJ2-1 and V is TRBV5-4; D is undetermined. Looked up from germline, CDR1 is SGHNT and CDR2 is YYREEE (reference sequence). The CDR3 covers 13 residues. The V gene lost 0 bases and the J gene lost 5 bases, with 6 bases spanning the gap.

This clone was observed a few times. The chain joins TRBV19 to TRBJ2-6, with D tentatively TRBD1 (5 bases). Germline assignment: CDR1 LNHDA and CDR2 SQIVND (reference sequence). Trimming took 7 bases from V and 2 from J, leaving 12 bases between them. The CDR3 covers 15 residues. The CDR3: CASTILGAGANVLTF. CDR3 DNA sequence: TGTGCCAGTACCATCCTAGGGGCTGGGGCCAACGTCCTGACTTTC.

This clone appeared a single time. This sequence joins TRBV6-5 and TRBJ2-2; no definite D call. This CDR3 spans 16 amino acids. CDR1 and CDR2 (germline): MNHEY, SVGAGI. Trimming stripped 1 base from V and 4 bases from J, with 13 bases between. This CDR3 reads CASSYFAESGTGELFF. CDR3 DNA: TGTGCCAGCAGTTACTTCGCCGAATCGGGCACCGGGGAGCTGTTTTTT.

CDR3 sequence reads: CASSNSGTGSYEQYF. The DNA of the CDR3 is TGTGCCAGCAGCAACAGTGGGACAGGGTCCTACGAGCAGTACTTC. This sequence joins TRBV27 and TRBJ2-5; 9 nucleotides match TRBD1. Matching the DNA end better, TRBJ2-7 makes the J call doubtful. The CDR3 is 15 amino acids. CDR1 MNHEY and CDR2 SMNVEV come from the germline V gene (reference sequence).

This rearrangement joins TRBV30 to TRBJ2-3; D might be TRBD1 (6 bases). The CDR3 has 11 residues. The V end was cut by 0 bases, the J end by 14 bases, with 12 bases between. Germline values: CDR1 GTSNPN, CDR2 SVGIG (reference sequence). In DNA, the CDR3 is TGTGCCTGGAGTGTACAGGGTTGGCGGTATTTT. Translating it yields CAWSVQGWRYF.

The chain employs TRBV6-5 and TRBJ2-1; D uncertain. The CDR3 has 13 amino acids. With 2 bases removed from V and 8 bases from J, the gap between germline ends came to 10 bases. The V gene's germline CDR1 is MNHEY and CDR2 SVGAGI. In DNA, the CDR3 is TGTGCCAGCAGTTACCGAGCGAGTCATGAGCAGTTCTTC. Its protein product is CASSYRASHEQFF.

As regards this clone: One end of the junction varies from germline; a read error may be responsible. J is TRBJ2-4 and V is TRBV5-6, with a tentative D call TRBD2 (5 bases). CDR1 and CDR2 from the germline V gene are SGHDT and YYEEEE. The CDR3 contains 14 residues. CDR3 sequence (DNA): TGTGCCAGCAGCTCGGCTCTAGCCAAAAACAGTCAGTACTTC. Amino acid sequence: CASSSALAKNSQYF.

V gene TRBV6-5 combines with J gene TRBJ1-1; no clear D gene. V lost 0 bases, J lost 0 bases, and 5 bases lay in between. Germline V CDR1 and CDR2: MNHEY, SVGAGI. The CDR3 contains 14 residues. The CDR3 spells CASSYSQMNTEAFF. The CDR3 coding sequence is TGTGCCAGCAGTTACTCACAGATGAACACTGAAGCTTTCTTT.

The gene calls are TRBV14 and TRBJ1-6; 10 bases fit TRBD1. The CDR3 is 16 amino acids. V dropped 2 bases and J dropped 5; count of bases not matched to a gene: 3. Germline V gene sequence: CDR1 SGHDN, CDR2 FVKESK. The CDR3 is CASSQWGTGDNSPLHF. CDR3 DNA sequence: TGTGCCAGCAGCCAATGGGGGACAGGGGATAATTCACCCCTCCACTTT.

The chain uses TRBV6-5 and TRBJ1-2; maybe TRBD1 (5 bases). The CDR3 length is 12 residues. V was clipped by 0 bases and J by 8 bases, with 7 bases between them. Germline V gives CDR1 MNHEY, CDR2 SVGAGI. DNA of the CDR3: TGTGCCAGCAGTTACTCGGGGGGAGGCTACACCTTC. This codes for CASSYSGGGYTF.

This chain joins TRBV30 and TRBJ2-3; possible D gene TRBD2, 5 bases. The CDR3 contains 15 residues. CDR1 and CDR2 (germline): GTSNPN, SVGIG (reference sequence). V lost 1 base to trimming and J lost 0 bases, with 11 bases between them. The CDR3, as DNA: TGTGCCTGGAGTGAAGACGGGGATAGCACAGATACGCAGTATTTT. It specifies CAWSEDGDSTDTQYF.

This chain uses TRBV6-5 with TRBJ2-7; TRBD1 agrees at 9 bases. The germline CDR1 and CDR2 sequences are MNHEY and SVGAGI. The length of the CDR3 is 14 residues. Germline trimming cut 0 bases from V and 5 bases from J; bases unmatched to any gene: 2. CDR3 nucleotides: TGTGCCAGCAGTTACTCTCGGACAGGGGACGAGCAGTACTTC. Its translation is CASSYSRTGDEQYF.

This chain joins TRBV27 and TRBJ2-7; 7 nucleotides match TRBD1. This CDR3 has 16 amino acids. Per germline, CDR1 MNHEY and CDR2 SMNVEV (reference sequence). With 4 bases clipped from V and 4 bases from J, the junction kept 13 bases outside the gene matches. As DNA, the CDR3 is TGTGCCAGCAGTTCCTTCAACAGGGGAACTCTGTACGAGCAGTACTTC. It codes for CASSSFNRGTLYEQYF.

The J gene is TRBJ1-5, the V gene TRBV5-1; D not certain. V gave up 0 bases and J gave up 3 bases, with 13 bases separating them. Germline lookup yields CDR1 SGHRS and CDR2 YFSETQ. The CDR3 is 16 amino acids. The CDR3 DNA follows: TGCGCCAGCAGCTTGGTGGCGGGAGACTACAATCAGCCCCAGCATTTT. The encoded protein is CASSLVAGDYNQPQHF.

Details on this clone: Other DNA sequences in this specimen translate into the identical CDR3. The chain recombines TRBV7-9 with TRBJ2-1; possibly TRBD1 for D (6 bases). Germline CDR1 SEHNR, CDR2 FQNEAQ (reference sequence). This CDR3 region has 10 residues. V dropped 5 bases and J dropped 12 bases, with 8 bases sitting between them. CDR3 coding DNA: TGTGCCAGCAGCCGAGGGGGGCAGTTCTTC. This gives the protein CASSRGGQFF.

This clone occurred once. The rearrangement links TRBV11-2 to TRBJ2-7, with D unresolved. The V gene's germline CDR1 is SGHAT and CDR2 FQNNGV. Trimming left V 2 bases short and J 0 bases short, with 11 bases between. This CDR3 is built from 15 residues. The CDR3 reads CASSLSLRSSYEQYF. The CDR3 region has the DNA TGTGCCAGCAGCTTATCTCTGCGGTCCTCCTACGAGCAGTACTTC.

The chain employs TRBV5-1 and TRBJ2-2, with unresolved D. The germline V gene encodes CDR1 SGHRS and CDR2 YFSETQ. The germline V and J ends were trimmed by 7 bases and 5 bases, with 15 bases remaining between them. The CDR3 covers 14 residues. The CDR3 sequence: CASSLLEETGELFF. The DNA of the CDR3 is TGCGCCAGCTCCCTGCTCGAGGAAACCGGGGAGCTGTTTTTT.

The chain employs TRBV7-2 and TRBJ2-7; tentatively, D is TRBD1 (5 bases). V lost 1 base to trimming and J lost 7 bases, with 17 bases between them. The CDR3 contains 15 residues. CDR1 is SGHTA and CDR2 is FQGNSA in the germline V gene. CDR3 coding DNA: TGTGCCAGCAGCTTAGGCAGGGTAGTCTCGTATGAGCAGTACTTC. Its protein product is CASSLGRVVSYEQYF. Using reference TRBV7-2 and TRBJ2-7 for the parts outside the CDR3, the full variable domain is GAGVSQSPSNKVTEKGKDVELRCDPISGHTALYWYRQSLGQGLEFLIYFQGNSAPDKSGLPSDRFSAERTGGSVSTLTIQRTQQEDSAVYLCASSLGRVVSYEQYFGPGTRLTVT.

CDR3 in amino acids: CASSQYRGSGGYTF. CDR3 bases: TGTGCCAGCAGCCAGTACAGGGGGAGCGGTGGCTACACCTTC. V gene TRBV14 combines with J gene TRBJ1-2, with 8 bases that match TRBD1. Germline CDR1 SGHDN, CDR2 FVKESK. With V trimmed by 3 bases and J by 7 bases, 7 bases remained unmatched. This CDR3 comprises 14 residues.

The chain is built from TRBV4-3 and TRBJ1-2; TRBD1 matches at 7 bases. Looked up from germline, CDR1 is LGHNA and CDR2 is YSLEER. V shed 0 bases and J 7 bases; nucleotides not matched to a gene: 14. The CDR3 runs 17 residues. The DNA for the CDR3 is TGCGCCAGCAGCCAAGAATTTGGTGGGAACAGGGGATTTGGCTACACCTTC. Its protein is CASSQEFGGNRGFGYTF.